This T cell receptor (beta chain) was profiled in a study of immune cell composition in non-small cell lung cancer. As concerns this clone: The antigen is unknown.

Germline CDR1 is MNHNS and CDR2 is SASEGT. The CDR3 sequence is 13 residues long. V was clipped by 2 bases and J by 10 bases; unmatched bases: 4. Sequencing was performed with immunoSEQ multiplex PCR; in TCRdb, only in-frame clones are kept and a portion is missing. The sample includes roughly 3,500 clones, around four fifths of them seen just once. General study findings and limits: TIL tumour reactivity correlated with maximal tumour-associated clone frequency in adenocarcinoma.

The specimen sequenced was lung tumor tissue. This sequence was found in a human donor with non-small cell lung cancer. V gene TRBV6-1 combines with J gene TRBJ1-1; 10 bases align to TRBD1. CDR3 sequence: CASSELGQGGAFF. CDR3 in DNA: TGTGCCAGCAGTGAACTAGGACAGGGGGGAGCTTTCTTT.